One T cell receptor beta chain is described in this entry. Its antigen is currently unknown. The ends were cut back, 3 bases at V and 2 bases at J, with 15 bases in the middle. Germline CDR1 is SGDLS and CDR2 is YYNGEE. The CDR3 totals 16 residues. This record belongs to a study of a mutant IDH1 vaccine in newly diagnosed glioma. Time point denoted: week 23, last vaccination. All doses held 300 ug of mutant IDH1 20-mer peptide, with topical imiquimod. Sequencing was performed with immunoSEQ multiplex PCR; in TCRdb, only in-frame clones are kept and a portion is missing. The sample carries some 70,000 clones, over 70% recorded once.

This TCR was recovered from a man between 18 and 29 years old with glioma. Sample: PBMCs, taken from a glioma patient whose treatment included an IDH1 peptide vaccine. The V gene is TRBV9, the J gene TRBJ2-4; D is perhaps TRBD1 or TRBD2 (5 bases each). CDR3 protein: CASSGSLQGPKNIQYF. Written as DNA, the CDR3 is TGTGCCAGCAGCGGGTCCCTTCAGGGACCCAAAAACATTCAGTACTTC.